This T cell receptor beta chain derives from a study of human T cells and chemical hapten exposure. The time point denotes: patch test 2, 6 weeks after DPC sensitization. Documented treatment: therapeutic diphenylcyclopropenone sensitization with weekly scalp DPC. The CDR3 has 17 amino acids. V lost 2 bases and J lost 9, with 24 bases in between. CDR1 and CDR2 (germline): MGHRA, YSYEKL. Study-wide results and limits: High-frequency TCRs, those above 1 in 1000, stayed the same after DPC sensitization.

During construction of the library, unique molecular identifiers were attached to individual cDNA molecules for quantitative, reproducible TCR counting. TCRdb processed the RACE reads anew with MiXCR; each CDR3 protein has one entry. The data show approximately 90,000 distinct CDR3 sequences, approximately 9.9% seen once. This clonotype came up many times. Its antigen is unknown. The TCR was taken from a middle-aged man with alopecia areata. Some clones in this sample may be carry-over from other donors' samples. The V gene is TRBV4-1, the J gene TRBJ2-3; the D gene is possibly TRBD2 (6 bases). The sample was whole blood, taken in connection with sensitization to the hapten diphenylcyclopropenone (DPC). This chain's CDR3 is CASSQSDGLKAAGTQYF. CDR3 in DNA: TGCGCCAGCAGCCAATCTGATGGACTAAAGGCCGCTGGGACGCAGTATTTT.